Each of the 13 T cell receptor beta chains below was sequenced from the same sample in a study of cytomegalovirus exposure and HLA in healthy donors (dated by TCRdb to between 2016 and 2019). Library generation was performed with the immunoSEQ multiplex PCR assay. The multiplex PCR relied on a mix of 60 forward primers for TCR Vbeta segments and 13 reverse primers for TCR Jbeta segments. This immuneACCESS table, as held by TCRdb, lists in-frame sequences with V and J called but not all clones. Of the missing ones, under half trace to an unresolved V gene in checked studies; the others have no known cause. A total of 85,000 to 90,000 clones appear in this sample, around 85% of them only once. Clones ranked in the top ten supply 2.7% of the sample. The source material was PBMCs. These receptors came from a man between 25 and 39 years old in good health and CMV-seronegative.

This clone has only one observation. CDR3 region: CASSQDPRTGDGYTF. CDR3 DNA: TGTGCCAGCAGCCAAGACCCTCGGACAGGGGATGGCTACACCTTC. V is TRBV4-2 and J is TRBJ1-2; 9 positions agree with TRBD1. CDR3 size: 15 residues. Germline V CDR1 and CDR2: LGHNA, YNFKEQ. After removal of 0 bases from V and 6 bases from J, the junction contained 5 bases not matched to a gene.

This chain uses TRBV7-3 with TRBJ2-5; weak D call: TRBD1 (6 bases). Germline V lookup: CDR1 SGHTA, CDR2 FQGTGA. V lost 5 bases to trimming and J lost 6 bases, with 13 bases between them. The CDR3 runs to 13 residues. CDR3 sequence: CASSPRGSKTQYF. CDR3 nucleotides: TGTGCCAGCAGCCCCAGGGGAAGTAAGACCCAGTACTTC.

This rearrangement joins TRBV6-5 to TRBJ1-1, with a possible D match to TRBD1 (6 bases). The CDR3 extends over 15 amino acids. Germline V gene sequence: CDR1 MNHEY, CDR2 SVGAGI. The V gene lost 2 bases and the J gene lost 4 bases, with 14 bases spanning the gap. CDR3 in amino acids: CASSYLSQGPTEAFF. CDR3 sequence (DNA): TGTGCCAGCAGTTACCTCTCACAGGGTCCCACTGAAGCTTTCTTT.

Comments on this clone: Its ends do not fully match the called genes, so a read error is possible. The V gene is TRBV6-1, the J gene TRBJ1-5; 7 bases align to TRBD1. This CDR3 spans 15 amino acids. CDR1 is MNHNS and CDR2 is SASEGT in the germline V gene. This chain's CDR3 is CAGRGKTGSHQPQHF. CDR3 nucleotide sequence: TGTGCCGGCAGAGGTAAGACAGGGTCCCATCAGCCCCAGCATTTT.

The chain couples TRBV4-3 to TRBJ1-3; D might be TRBD1 (5 bases). The V end lost 3 bases, the J end lost 0 bases, and 12 bases lay between the germline ends. The CDR3 runs to 16 residues. The germline CDR1 and CDR2 sequences are LGHNA and YSLEER. Here the CDR3 DNA reads TGCGCCAGCAGCCAGGCGGACGGGGGCTCTGGAAACACCATATATTTT. Protein product: CASSQADGGSGNTIYF.

The chain couples TRBV11-3 to TRBJ1-1; 10 nucleotides agree with TRBD1. CDR3 length: 15 residues. The V and J ends lost 3 bases and 3 bases, in that order; junction bases with no gene match: 4. The V gene's germline CDR1 is SGHNT and CDR2 YENEEA. CDR3 loop: CASSFMGQGYTEAFF. As DNA, the CDR3 is TGTGCCAGCAGCTTTATGGGACAGGGGTACACTGAAGCTTTCTTT.

The V call is TRBV18, the J call TRBJ2-7, with 11 bases matching TRBD1. Trimming at V came to 3 bases and at J to 2 bases, leaving 3 bases not matched to a gene. The germline V gene encodes CDR1 KGHSH and CDR2 LQKENI. This CDR3 comprises 15 residues. The CDR3 spells CASSPRDRGAYEQYF. Written as DNA, the CDR3 is TGTGCCAGCTCACCCCGGGACAGGGGGGCCTACGAGCAGTACTTC.

This sequence joins TRBV30 and TRBJ1-1; tentatively, D is TRBD1 (5 bases). CDR1 is GTSNPN and CDR2 is SVGIG in the germline V gene (reference sequence). The CDR3 covers 12 residues. The V and J ends lost 4 bases and 1 base respectively, with 7 bases between them. CDR3 in DNA: TGTGCCTGGACAGGGAAGAACACTGAAGCTTTCTTT. Residues: CAWTGKNTEAFF.

The CDR3 bases are TGTGCCAGCAGTTTTCAGGGTTCTGGGGCCAACGTCCTGACTTTC. Protein product: CASSFQGSGANVLTF. The chain combines TRBV28 with TRBJ2-6; TRBD1 might be the D (5 bases). Germline loops: CDR1 MDHEN, CDR2 SYDVKM. The CDR3 has 15 amino acids. Between the trimmed V and J ends, which lost 3 bases and 1 base, there was a span of 7 bases.

CDR3 residues: CASSKLLTASYEQYF. CDR3 nucleotides: TGTGCCAGCAGCAAACTCTTGACAGCCTCCTACGAGCAGTACTTC. This chain joins TRBV7-2 and TRBJ2-7, with D possibly being TRBD1 (5 bases). Germline V lookup: CDR1 SGHTA, CDR2 FQGNSA. The germline V and J ends were trimmed by 5 bases and 0 bases, with 14 bases remaining between them. This CDR3 comprises 15 residues. Looking up the rest from reference TRBV7-2 and TRBJ2-7 gives the full variable domain: GAGVSQSPSNKVTEKGKDVELRCDPISGHTALYWYRQSLGQGLEFLIYFQGNSAPDKSGLPSDRFSAERTGGSVSTLTIQRTQQEDSAVYLCASSKLLTASYEQYFGPGTRLTVT.

The chain joins TRBV6-1 to TRBJ2-1; D perhaps matches TRBD1 (5 bases). The CDR3 is 17 residues long. With 2 bases removed from V and 7 bases from J, the gap between germline ends came to 21 bases. CDR1 is MNHNS and CDR2 is SASEGT in the germline V gene. DNA of the CDR3: TGTGCCAGCAGTGAACCGCAGGGATTCAGTCTTTATAATGAGCAGTTCTTC. This encodes CASSEPQGFSLYNEQFF.

This chain links TRBV6-5 with TRBJ1-2; D possibly corresponds to TRBD1 (5 bases). Germline CDR1 reads MNHEY; CDR2 reads SVGAGI. Trimming left V 4 bases short and J 7 bases short, with 10 bases between. The CDR3 sequence is 12 residues long. CDR3 in amino acids: CASSSPGFGYTF. CDR3 bases: TGTGCCAGCAGTTCCCCAGGGTTTGGCTACACCTTC.

This chain uses TRBV7-2 with TRBJ2-3, with a possible D match to TRBD2 (6 bases). Germline V gives CDR1 SGHTA, CDR2 FQGNSA. V was pared by 3 bases and J by 4 bases, with 8 bases between. The CDR3 is 13 amino acids. CDR3 sequence (DNA): TGTGCCAGCAGCTTTTCGGGGGCAGATACGCAGTATTTT. Translation: CASSFSGADTQYF.